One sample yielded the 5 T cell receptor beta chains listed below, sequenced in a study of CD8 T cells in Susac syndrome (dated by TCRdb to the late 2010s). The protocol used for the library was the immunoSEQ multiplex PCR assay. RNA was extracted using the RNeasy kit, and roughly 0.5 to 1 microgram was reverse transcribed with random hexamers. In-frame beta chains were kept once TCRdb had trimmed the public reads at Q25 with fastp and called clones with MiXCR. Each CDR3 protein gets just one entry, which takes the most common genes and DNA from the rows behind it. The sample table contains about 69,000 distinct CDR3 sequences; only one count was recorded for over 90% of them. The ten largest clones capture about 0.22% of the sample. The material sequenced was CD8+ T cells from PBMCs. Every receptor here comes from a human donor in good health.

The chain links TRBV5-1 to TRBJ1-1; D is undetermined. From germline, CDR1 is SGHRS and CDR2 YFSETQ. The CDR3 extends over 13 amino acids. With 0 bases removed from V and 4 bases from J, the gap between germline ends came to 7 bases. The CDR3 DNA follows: TGCGCCAGCAGCTTGGCCCGGGTCACTGAAGCTTTCTTT. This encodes CASSLARVTEAFF.

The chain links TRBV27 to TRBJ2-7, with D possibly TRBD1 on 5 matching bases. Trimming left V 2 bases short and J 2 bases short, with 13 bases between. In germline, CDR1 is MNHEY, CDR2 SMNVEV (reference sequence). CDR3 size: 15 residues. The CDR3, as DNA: TGTGCCAGCAGTTTAGGGTGGGGCGTTCCCTACGAGCAGTACTTC. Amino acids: CASSLGWGVPYEQYF.

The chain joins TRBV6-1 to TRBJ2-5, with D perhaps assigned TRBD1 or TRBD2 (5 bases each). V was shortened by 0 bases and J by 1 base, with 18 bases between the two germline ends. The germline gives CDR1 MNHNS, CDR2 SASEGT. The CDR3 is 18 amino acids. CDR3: CASSEAWGTENLQETQYF. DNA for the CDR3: TGTGCCAGCAGTGAAGCGTGGGGGACGGAGAATCTCCAAGAGACCCAGTACTTC.

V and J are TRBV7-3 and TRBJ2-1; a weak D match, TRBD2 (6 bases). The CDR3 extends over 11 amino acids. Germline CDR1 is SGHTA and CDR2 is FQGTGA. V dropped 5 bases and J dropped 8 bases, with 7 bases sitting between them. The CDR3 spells CASSPGDEQFF. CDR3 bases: TGTGCCAGCAGCCCGGGAGATGAGCAGTTCTTC.

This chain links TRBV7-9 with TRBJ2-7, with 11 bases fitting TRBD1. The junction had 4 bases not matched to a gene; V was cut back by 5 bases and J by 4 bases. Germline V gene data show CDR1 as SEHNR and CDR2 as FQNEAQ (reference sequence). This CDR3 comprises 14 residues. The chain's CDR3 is CASSGGTGGYEQYF. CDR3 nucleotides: TGTGCCAGCAGCGGGGGGACAGGGGGGTACGAGCAGTACTTC.